The 15 T cell receptor beta chains below were found in one sample sequenced in a study of CD8+ T cells in alopecia areata. RNA was extracted and reverse transcribed into cDNA as the sequencing template. The assay was immunoSEQ multiplex PCR, and TCRdb's table has in-frame clones only and misses some. Seen here are 150,000 or so clones, 86% observed once, and the top ten hold less than 15%. Treatment here: oral pan-JAK inhibitor, 5-10 mg twice daily. Material: CD8+ T cells sorted from blood, obtained at week 4, from a patient treated with tofacitinib. The origin of the receptors is a human donor with alopecia areata.

The chain carries TRBV7-2 and TRBJ1-2; D is perhaps TRBD1 (5 bases). The CDR3 covers 15 residues. Germline lookup yields CDR1 SGHTA and CDR2 FQGNSA. V was trimmed by 5 bases and J by 5 bases, leaving 18 bases between them. CDR3 DNA: TGTGCCAGCAGCAGTGGGGCCCAGGAAGATTATGGCTACACCTTC. This sequence encodes CASSSGAQEDYGYTF.

This clone was detected only once. The chain recombines TRBV4-1 with TRBJ2-7, with 11 nucleotides matching TRBD2. The CDR3 extends over 14 amino acids. Looked up from germline, CDR1 is MGHRA and CDR2 is YSYEKL. J was trimmed by 5 bases and V by 4 bases; bases with no gene match: 4. CDR3 coding DNA: TGCGCCAGCAGCCGACAACTAGCGGGAGACGAGCAGTACTTC. Translated: CASSRQLAGDEQYF.

The CDR3 sequence is CASSFPGGQDTQYF. As DNA, the CDR3 is TGTGCCAGCAGCTTTCCAGGGGGCCAGGATACGCAGTATTTT. This chain joins TRBV5-6 and TRBJ2-3; 8 positions match TRBD1. Trimming at V came to 2 bases and at J to 6 bases, leaving 5 bases not matched to a gene. This CDR3 region has 14 residues. The germline V gene encodes CDR1 SGHDT and CDR2 YYEEEE.

The rearrangement joins TRBV29-1 to TRBJ1-2; D call uncertain. The ends were cut back, 5 bases at V and 8 bases at J, with 12 bases in the middle. Germline CDR1 and CDR2: SQVTM and ANQGSEA. The CDR3 consists of 11 residues. CDR3 sequence (DNA): TGCAGCGTTCCTGCCTTGGGGGGCTACACCTTC. Encoded protein: CSVPALGGYTF.

The gene calls are TRBV4-1 and TRBJ2-7; the D is unclear. V shed 0 bases and J shed 0 bases, with 6 bases lying between them. The germline V gene has CDR1 MGHRA and CDR2 YSYEKL. This CDR3 is 14 amino acids long. The CDR3 reads CASSQEGNSYEQYF. Here the CDR3 DNA reads TGCGCCAGCAGCCAAGAAGGGAACTCCTACGAGCAGTACTTC.

The gene calls are TRBV7-8 and TRBJ2-5; 9 bases agree with TRBD2. Germline trimming cut 5 bases from V and 5 bases from J; bases unmatched to any gene: 9. Per the germline V gene, CDR1 is SGHVS and CDR2 is FQNEAQ. This CDR3 has 15 residues. In DNA form, the CDR3 reads TGTGCCAGCAGCCTCATGGCGGGAGGGGACGAGACCCAGTACTTC. Its translation: CASSLMAGGDETQYF.

The V gene is TRBV29-1, the J gene TRBJ2-3; D is perhaps TRBD1 (6 bases). This CDR3 spans 12 amino acids. V was trimmed by 2 bases and J by 3 bases, leaving 6 bases between them. CDR1 is SQVTM and CDR2 is ANQGSEA in the germline V gene. The CDR3 protein is CSVEQGTDTQYF. The CDR3 nucleotides are TGCAGCGTTGAACAGGGGACAGATACGCAGTATTTT.

Of note for this clone: This specimen includes other DNA sequences encoding the same CDR3. The gene calls are TRBV5-1 and TRBJ2-3; TRBD2 aligns across 12 bases. V was pared by 3 bases and J by 6 bases, with 8 bases of the junction left unmatched. The CDR3 spans 16 residues. CDR1 is SGHRS, CDR2 YFSETQ, per germline. CDR3 amino acids: CASSSGLAGSTDTQYF. CDR3 DNA: TGCGCCAGCAGCTCGGGACTAGCGGGCTCAACGGATACGCAGTATTTT.

The chain uses TRBV4-1 and TRBJ1-2, with D unresolved. The CDR3 runs 18 residues. The V gene lost 0 bases and the J gene lost 0 bases, with 17 bases spanning the gap. Germline V gene sequence: CDR1 MGHRA, CDR2 YSYEKL. The CDR3: CASSQETGRVDPNYGYTF. CDR3 in DNA: TGCGCCAGCAGCCAAGAAACTGGCAGAGTAGATCCTAACTATGGCTACACCTTC.

This chain links TRBV19 with TRBJ1-2; D is uncertain. Germline CDR1 and CDR2: LNHDA and SQIVND (reference sequence). V lost 5 bases and J 8 bases, leaving 18 bases between the germline ends. There are 14 residues in the CDR3. Written as DNA, the CDR3 is TGTGCCAGTAGTCATTCGGGAGCCGAGTTAGGCTACACCTTC. Encoded protein: CASSHSGAELGYTF.

The gene calls are TRBV9 and TRBJ2-5, with D perhaps matching TRBD2 (6 bases). CDR1 is SGDLS, CDR2 YYNGEE, per germline. CDR3 size: 15 residues. Between the trimmed V and J ends, which lost 4 bases and 2 bases, there was a span of 15 bases. CDR3 loop: CASSPTRGLQETQYF. DNA for the CDR3: TGTGCCAGCAGCCCAACGCGGGGACTTCAAGAGACCCAGTACTTC.

The V call is TRBV4-2, the J call TRBJ2-7; perhaps TRBD2 as D (6 bases). The V and J ends lost 3 bases and 3 bases respectively, with 12 bases between them. Germline values: CDR1 LGHNA, CDR2 YNFKEQ. The CDR3 runs 14 residues. In DNA form, the CDR3 reads TGTGCCAGCAGCCATTGGGACTTGGGCTACGAGCAGTACTTC. Translating gives CASSHWDLGYEQYF.

The gene calls are TRBV4-1 and TRBJ1-1, with 7 bases aligning to TRBD1. Germline lookup yields CDR1 MGHRA and CDR2 YSYEKL. The V segment lost 3 bases and the J segment 0 bases; nucleotides outside the gene matches: 1. The CDR3 extends over 14 amino acids. The DNA for the CDR3 is TGCGCCAGCAGCCACGGGACAGTGAACACTGAAGCTTTCTTT. It codes for CASSHGTVNTEAFF.

This clone was detected once. This chain connects TRBV27 to TRBJ1-5; the D gene is possibly TRBD1 (6 bases). CDR1 MNHEY and CDR2 SMNVEV come from the germline V gene (reference sequence). This CDR3 is built from 16 residues. Trimming pared 4 bases from V and 6 bases from J, leaving 19 bases between. DNA for the CDR3: TGTGCCAGCAGTTCCACTCCAGGGGCAGAGGGTCAGCCCCAGCATTTT. Protein: CASSSTPGAEGQPQHF.

V and J are TRBV5-1 and TRBJ2-7; no definite D call. V was cut by 2 bases and J by 1 base, with 10 bases left in between. The germline CDR1 and CDR2 sequences are SGHRS and YFSETQ. The CDR3 runs 14 residues. The CDR3 sequence is CASSFEAASYEQYF. CDR3 DNA: TGCGCCAGCAGCTTCGAAGCAGCTTCCTACGAGCAGTACTTC.